The 30 T cell receptor beta chains in this list originate from one sample, sequenced in a study of OX40 agonist ivuxolimab in advanced cancers. Assay: immunoSEQ multiplex PCR; the TCRdb copy retains only in-frame clones and omits some. The table lists about 44,000 clones, 80% of them singletons. Sequenced here: CD4+ or CD8+ T cells sorted from blood, sampled in a trial of the OX40 agonist ivuxolimab. These receptors were collected from an adult with an advanced solid tumor such as melanoma, head and neck, liver or kidney cancer.

The chain employs TRBV29-1 and TRBJ2-3; D possibly corresponds to TRBD2 (6 bases). Germline V gene lookup returns CDR1 SQVTM and CDR2 ANQGSEA. The CDR3 has 13 amino acids. V was trimmed by 5 bases and J by 2 bases, leaving 11 bases between them. The CDR3, as DNA: TGCAGCGTTTTTCTAGCGCACACAGATACGCAGTATTTT. This sequence encodes CSVFLAHTDTQYF.

The chain recombines TRBV6-5 with TRBJ2-1, with D tentatively TRBD1 (6 bases). V shed 5 bases and J shed 7 bases, with 12 bases lying between them. CDR1 is MNHEY, CDR2 SVGAGI, per germline. The CDR3 covers 13 residues. The CDR3 loop reads CASSAQGGNEQFF. CDR3 DNA: TGTGCCAGCAGTGCACAGGGTGGTAATGAGCAGTTCTTC.

The rearrangement uses TRBV19 and TRBJ2-7; no firm D call. Deletions cut 2 bases from V and 9 bases from J, with 11 bases between. The CDR3 consists of 12 residues. Germline-derived CDR1 and CDR2 are LNHDA and SQIVND (reference sequence). For the CDR3, the DNA is TGTGCCAGTAGTATAACGGGTTCCCGGCAGTACTTC. This translates into CASSITGSRQYF.

The gene calls are TRBV9 and TRBJ2-1; perhaps TRBD1 as D (5 bases). Germline V lookup: CDR1 SGDLS, CDR2 YYNGEE. V lost 0 bases and J lost 1, with 8 bases in between. The CDR3 runs 15 residues. DNA for the CDR3: TGTGCCAGCAGCGTAGGGGGCAGGTCCTACAATGAGCAGTTCTTC. It specifies CASSVGGRSYNEQFF.

This clone was counted a single time. The chain links TRBV10-3 to TRBJ2-1; D unclear. V lost 0 bases and J lost 5, with 11 bases in between. The CDR3 has 15 residues. The germline V gene has CDR1 ENHRY and CDR2 SYGVKD. The CDR3 region has the DNA TGTGCCATCAGTGAGTCACTGGAAGGGAACAATGAGCAGTTCTTC. This gives the protein CAISESLEGNNEQFF.

This sequence joins TRBV19 and TRBJ1-1, with D perhaps TRBD1 (6 bases). Germline V gene sequence: CDR1 LNHDA, CDR2 SQIVND (reference sequence). CDR3 length: 14 amino acids. Trimming cost V 5 bases and J 4 bases, with 14 bases left between them. The CDR3 sequence is CASSFGGRGTEAFF. Written as DNA, the CDR3 is TGTGCCAGTAGTTTTGGGGGCCGCGGCACTGAAGCTTTCTTT.

Here the CDR3 reads CSAHKGGAQYF. The CDR3 DNA is TGCAGTGCCCATAAGGGGGGAGCGCAGTATTTT. J is TRBJ2-3 and V is TRBV20-1; D possibly uses TRBD1 or TRBD2 (6 bases each). The CDR3 contains 11 residues. Germline V gives CDR1 DFQATT, CDR2 SNEGSKA (reference sequence). The V gene lost 6 bases and the J gene lost 10 bases, with 14 bases spanning the gap.

This chain uses TRBV6-4 with TRBJ1-1, with 7 bases matching TRBD1. Germline CDR1 is MRHNA and CDR2 is SNTAGT. This CDR3 contains 13 residues. The J segment lost 7 bases and the V segment lost 5 bases, leaving 7 bases of the junction unmatched. CDR3 bases: TGTGCCAGCAGTACTTTTGGGGACAGTGAAGCTTTCTTT. Residues: CASSTFGDSEAFF.

This sequence joins TRBV30 and TRBJ2-3, with D possibly being TRBD2 (5 bases). Germline CDR1 reads GTSNPN; CDR2 reads SVGIG (reference sequence). Trimming shortened V by 0 bases and J by 1 base, and 8 bases separated the two germline ends. CDR3 size: 14 residues. Here the CDR3 DNA reads TGTGCCTGGAGTGTAACCGGGGGCACAGATACGCAGTATTTT. It is translated as CAWSVTGGTDTQYF.

This sequence joins TRBV5-4 and TRBJ2-5; D possibly corresponds to TRBD2 (5 bases). Germline assignment: CDR1 SGHNT and CDR2 YYREEE (reference sequence). The CDR3 is 15 residues long. Trimming stripped 0 bases from V and 5 bases from J, with 14 bases between. For the CDR3, the DNA is TGTGCCAGCAGCTTGGAAATAGGGTCGGGGGAGACCCAGTACTTC. Translating it yields CASSLEIGSGETQYF.

This clone was detected once. This chain links TRBV5-6 with TRBJ1-5, with a weak D call TRBD1 (6 bases). Germline values: CDR1 SGHDT, CDR2 YYEEEE. The CDR3 is 13 amino acids. V was clipped by 4 bases and J by 9 bases, with 14 bases between them. CDR3 region: CASSLTGSGPQHF. CDR3 sequence (DNA): TGTGCCAGCAGCCTGACAGGTTCCGGGCCCCAGCATTTT.

The rearrangement joins TRBV10-3 to TRBJ1-1; a weak D match, TRBD1 (5 bases). The V gene lost 11 bases and the J gene lost 1 base, with 17 bases spanning the gap. Germline V CDR1 and CDR2: ENHRY, SYGVKD. The CDR3 has 14 amino acids. The CDR3 loop reads CAAQNRSTNTEAFF. CDR3 DNA sequence: TGTGCCGCGCAAAACAGGTCTACGAACACTGAAGCTTTCTTT.

V usage is TRBV10-1 and J usage is TRBJ2-1; TRBD1 matches at 9 bases. This CDR3 has 15 residues. Germline V gene lookup returns CDR1 WNHNN and CDR2 SYGVQD (reference sequence). The V segment lost 3 bases and the J segment 5 bases; nucleotides outside the gene matches: 5. CDR3: CASSDPGQGDNEQFF. CDR3 DNA: TGCGCCAGCAGTGATCCGGGACAGGGCGACAATGAGCAGTTCTTC.

This rearrangement joins TRBV6-6 to TRBJ2-7; maybe TRBD1 (5 bases). With 7 bases removed from V and 4 bases from J, the gap between germline ends came to 20 bases. Per germline, CDR1 MNHNY and CDR2 SVGAGI (reference sequence). The CDR3 sequence is 15 residues long. CDR3: CASIFGARVTYEQYF. Here the CDR3 DNA reads TGTGCCAGCATTTTTGGGGCTAGGGTTACTTACGAGCAGTACTTC.

The chain uses TRBV7-9 and TRBJ2-7, with D possibly being TRBD1 or TRBD2 (5 bases each). Between the trimmed V and J ends, which lost 4 bases and 6 bases, there was a span of 16 bases. The length of the CDR3 is 14 residues. Germline lookup yields CDR1 SEHNR and CDR2 FQNEAQ (reference sequence). The CDR3 protein is CASSSLRGRSEQYF. The CDR3 nucleotides read TGTGCCAGCAGCTCTCTCCGGGGACGAAGCGAGCAGTACTTC. Together with reference TRBV7-9 and TRBJ2-7, the CDR3 gives the full variable domain: DTGVSQNPRHKITKRGQNVTFRCDPISEHNRLYWYRQTLGQGPEFLTYFQNEAQLEKSRLLSDRFSAERPKGSFSTLEIQRTEQGDSAMYLCASSSLRGRSEQYFGPGTRLTVT.

The genes are TRBV18 and TRBJ2-7, with a weak D call TRBD2 (5 bases). The CDR3 spans 14 residues. The V end was cut by 2 bases, the J end by 2 bases, with 10 bases between. From germline, CDR1 is KGHSH and CDR2 LQKENI. This chain's CDR3 is CASSPTADAYEQYF. The CDR3 coding sequence is TGTGCCAGCTCACCAACAGCGGACGCCTACGAGCAGTACTTC.

The gene calls are TRBV27 and TRBJ1-6; 9 bases agree with TRBD1. The germline CDR1 and CDR2 sequences are MNHEY and SMNVEV (reference sequence). The V gene end was trimmed by 2 bases and the J gene end by 8 bases; junction bases not matched to a gene: 7. CDR3 length equals 16 residues. CDR3 coding DNA: TGTGCCAGCAGTTTAACAGGGGGCTTGGGTTATTCACCCCTCCACTTT. Translating it yields CASSLTGGLGYSPLHF.

This clone was seen a single time. The rearrangement uses TRBV5-5 and TRBJ1-4; no clear D. The CDR3 has 13 residues. Germline V lookup: CDR1 SGHKS, CDR2 YYEKEE (reference sequence). Trimming stripped 1 base from V and 5 bases from J, with 6 bases between. CDR3 loop: CASSLISNEKLFF. CDR3 in DNA: TGTGCCAGCAGCTTGATCTCAAATGAAAAACTGTTTTTT.

The genes are TRBV13 and TRBJ2-5, with 12 bases identical to TRBD2. The CDR3 length is 17 residues. Trimming removed 5 bases from V and 2 bases from J; junction bases left unmatched: 9. The germline V gene encodes CDR1 PRHDT and CDR2 FYEKMQ (reference sequence). The CDR3 DNA follows: TGTGCCAGCAGCACGATGGGGCTAGCGGGAGGGCAAGAGACCCAGTACTTC. It yields the protein CASSTMGLAGGQETQYF.

This chain links TRBV25-1 with TRBJ1-2; D might be TRBD1 (6 bases). V lost 7 bases to trimming and J lost 4 bases, with 13 bases between them. This CDR3 has 13 amino acids. Germline CDR1 reads MGHDK; CDR2 reads SYGVNS. The CDR3 protein is CASTGAGSYGYTF. The CDR3 DNA reads as TGTGCCAGCACGGGGGCAGGTAGCTATGGCTACACCTTC.

The chain joins TRBV15 to TRBJ2-5, with 9 bases that match TRBD1. J gave up 0 bases and V 6 bases, and 17 bases lay outside the gene matches. Germline V gene lookup returns CDR1 LNHNV and CDR2 YYDKDF (reference sequence). This CDR3 is built from 19 residues. The CDR3 sequence is CATRPPGDRATNYQETQYF. CDR3 DNA: TGTGCCACCAGACCCCCCGGGGACAGGGCCACCAACTACCAAGAGACCCAGTACTTC.

J is TRBJ1-4 and V is TRBV7-2, with a tentative D call TRBD1 (6 bases). V was shortened by 1 base and J by 0 bases, with 12 bases between the two germline ends. The germline gives CDR1 SGHTA, CDR2 FQGNSA. The CDR3 covers 17 residues. The CDR3, as DNA: TGTGCCAGCAGCTTAGGTGCAGGGGCAGCAACTAATGAAAAACTGTTTTTT. Its translation is CASSLGAGAATNEKLFF.

The chain has TRBV20-1 and TRBJ2-5; D uncertain. Germline lookup yields CDR1 DFQATT and CDR2 SNEGSKA (reference sequence). V lost 5 bases and J lost 9, with 13 bases in between. This CDR3 has 11 amino acids. The CDR3 here is CSAYDSLAQYF. Written as DNA, the CDR3 is TGCAGTGCTTACGACTCTTTGGCCCAGTACTTC.

This clone has only a few counts. V and J are TRBV12-1 and TRBJ2-7; the table's D call TRBD2 went unverified against the DNA. TRBV12-1 is given as a pseudogene. The CDR3 is 16 residues long. The CDR3 here is CASSPARNGRRYEQYF. CDR3 nucleotides: TGTGCCAGCAGCCCGGCCCGAAACGGGAGAAGGTACGAGCAGTACTTC.

The chain carries TRBV15 and TRBJ2-6; D call uncertain. The CDR3 loop spans 15 amino acids. Germline CDR1 LNHNV, CDR2 YYDKDF (reference sequence). Deletions cut 0 bases from V and 0 bases from J, with 3 bases between. The DNA of the CDR3 is TGTGCCACCAGCAGAGATTTCTCTGGGGCCAACGTCCTGACTTTC. Translation: CATSRDFSGANVLTF.

V usage is TRBV7-7 and J usage is TRBJ2-5; D may be TRBD2 (5 bases). The CDR3 runs to 14 residues. CDR1 is SSHAT and CDR2 is FNYEAQ in the germline V gene (reference sequence). The germline V and J ends were trimmed by 3 bases and 1 base, with 9 bases remaining between them. The CDR3, as DNA: TGTGCCAGCAGCTTTGGGAGCGGCCAAGAGACCCAGTACTTC. Translation: CASSFGSGQETQYF.

This chain uses TRBV6-1 with TRBJ1-2, with D possibly being TRBD1 (6 bases). Germline loops: CDR1 MNHNS, CDR2 SASEGT. The V gene lost 6 bases and the J gene lost 0 bases, with 11 bases spanning the gap. The CDR3 runs to 14 residues. The chain's CDR3 is CASSLGQPNYGYTF. The CDR3 DNA sequence: TGTGCCAGCAGCCTTGGACAGCCTAACTATGGCTACACCTTC.

The J gene is TRBJ1-2, the V gene TRBV10-2; 7 bases agree with TRBD1. The germline V gene has CDR1 WSHSY and CDR2 SAAADI. CDR3 length: 16 residues. The V gene end was trimmed by 4 bases and the J gene end by 1 base; junction bases not matched to a gene: 9. The CDR3 reads CASSGDSAGLNYGYTF. CDR3 coding DNA: TGCGCCAGCAGTGGGGACAGCGCGGGGCTTAACTATGGCTACACCTTC.

This rearrangement joins TRBV7-9 to TRBJ2-5; perhaps TRBD1 as D (6 bases). The J call is in doubt because the DNA end fits TRBJ2-7 better. The CDR3 sequence is 15 residues long. CDR1 and CDR2 (germline): SEHNR, FQNEAQ (reference sequence). The CDR3 here is CASSHTTGQPYEQYF. The CDR3 region has the DNA TGTGCCAGCAGCCACACGACAGGCCAGCCCTACGAGCAGTACTTC.

J is TRBJ1-2 and V is TRBV6-1, with D possibly TRBD1 on 6 matching bases. Trimming removed 8 bases at V and 8 bases at J, with 12 bases between. Looked up from germline, CDR1 is MNHNS and CDR2 is SASEGT. This CDR3 comprises 11 residues. The DNA of the CDR3 is TGTGCCAGCGTTGGGGACACCGGCTACACCTTC. Protein: CASVGDTGYTF.